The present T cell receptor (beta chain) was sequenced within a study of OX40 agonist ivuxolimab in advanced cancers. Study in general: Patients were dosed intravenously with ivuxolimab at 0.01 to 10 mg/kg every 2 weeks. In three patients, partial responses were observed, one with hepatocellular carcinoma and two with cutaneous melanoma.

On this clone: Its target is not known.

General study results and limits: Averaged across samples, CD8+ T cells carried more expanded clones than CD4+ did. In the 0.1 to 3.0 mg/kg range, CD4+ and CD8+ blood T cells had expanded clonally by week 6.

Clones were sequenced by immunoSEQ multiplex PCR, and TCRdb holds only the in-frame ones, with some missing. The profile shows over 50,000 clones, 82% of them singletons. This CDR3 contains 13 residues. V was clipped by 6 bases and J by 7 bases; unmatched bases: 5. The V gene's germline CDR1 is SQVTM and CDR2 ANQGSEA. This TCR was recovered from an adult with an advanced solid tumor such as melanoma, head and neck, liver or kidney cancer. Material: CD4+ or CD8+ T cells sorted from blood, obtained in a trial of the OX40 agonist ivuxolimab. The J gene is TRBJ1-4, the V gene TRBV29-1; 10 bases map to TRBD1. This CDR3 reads CSVRQGASEKLFF. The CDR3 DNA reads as TGCAGCGTCAGACAGGGGGCAAGTGAAAAACTGTTTTTT.